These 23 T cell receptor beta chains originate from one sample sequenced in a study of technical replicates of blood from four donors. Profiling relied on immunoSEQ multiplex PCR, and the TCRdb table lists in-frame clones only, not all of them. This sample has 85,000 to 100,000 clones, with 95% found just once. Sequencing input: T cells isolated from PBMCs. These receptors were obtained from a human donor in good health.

CDR3: CASTPAVEETQYF. In nucleotides, the CDR3 is TGTGCCAGCACCCCAGCTGTGGAGGAGACCCAGTACTTC. V usage is TRBV6-5 and J usage is TRBJ2-5, with unresolved D. Trimming took off 7 bases at V and 5 bases at J, with 14 bases between the two ends. This CDR3 spans 13 amino acids. Germline V gives CDR1 MNHEY, CDR2 SVGAGI.

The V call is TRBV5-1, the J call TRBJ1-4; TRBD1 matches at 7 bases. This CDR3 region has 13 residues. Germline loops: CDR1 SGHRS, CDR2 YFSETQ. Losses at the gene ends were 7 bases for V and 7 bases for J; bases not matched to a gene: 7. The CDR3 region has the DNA TGCGCCAGCCGGACAGGAGGATCTGAAAAACTGTTTTTT. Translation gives CASRTGGSEKLFF.

CDR3 in DNA: TGTGCCAGCAGACGTGCGGGAGCAGGGCACGAGCAGTACTTC. It yields the protein CASRRAGAGHEQYF. The chain is built from TRBV27 and TRBJ2-7, with 7 bases matching TRBD2. The CDR3 covers 14 residues. Germline CDR1 reads MNHEY; CDR2 reads SMNVEV (reference sequence). V shed 6 bases, J shed 5 bases, and the junction held 10 bases outside the gene matches.

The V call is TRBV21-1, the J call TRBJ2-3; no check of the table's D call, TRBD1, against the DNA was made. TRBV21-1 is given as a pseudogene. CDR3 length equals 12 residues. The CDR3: CASSKYPVRGYF. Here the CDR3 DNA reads TGTGCCAGCAGCAAGTATCCAGTTAGGGGGTATTTT.

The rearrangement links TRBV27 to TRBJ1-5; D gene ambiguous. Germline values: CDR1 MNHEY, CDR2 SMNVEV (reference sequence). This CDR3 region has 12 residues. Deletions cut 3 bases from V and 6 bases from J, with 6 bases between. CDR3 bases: TGTGCCAGCAGTTTTCCAGGTCAGCCCCAGCATTTT. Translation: CASSFPGQPQHF.

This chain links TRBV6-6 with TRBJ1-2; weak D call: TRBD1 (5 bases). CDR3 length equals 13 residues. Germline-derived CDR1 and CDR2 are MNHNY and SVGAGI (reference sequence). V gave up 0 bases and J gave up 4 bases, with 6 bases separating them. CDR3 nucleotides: TGTGCCAGCAGTTACTCGACAGTCTATGGCTACACCTTC. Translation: CASSYSTVYGYTF.

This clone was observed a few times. The DNA for the CDR3 is TGTGCCAGCAGTGAGCGGGACGGCCTTTTGTTGAACACCATATATTTT. This translates into CASSERDGLLLNTIYF. The rearrangement links TRBV25-1 to TRBJ1-3; D perhaps matches TRBD1 (5 bases). V gave up 3 bases and J gave up 7 bases, with 19 bases separating them. Germline CDR1 is MGHDK and CDR2 is SYGVNS. The CDR3 consists of 16 residues. Full variable domain (remainder filled in from reference TRBV25-1 and TRBJ1-3): EADIYQTPRYLVIGTGKKITLECSQTMGHDKMYWYQQDPGMELHLIHYSYGVNSTEKGDLSSESTVSRIRTEHFPLTLESARPSHTSQYLCASSERDGLLLNTIYFGEGSWLTVV.

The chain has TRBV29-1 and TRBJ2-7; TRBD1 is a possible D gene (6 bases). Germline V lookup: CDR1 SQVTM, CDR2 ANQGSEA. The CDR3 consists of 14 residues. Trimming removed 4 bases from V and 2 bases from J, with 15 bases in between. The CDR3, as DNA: TGCAGCGTTGGGGAAGTCGGACAGACCTACGAGCAGTACTTC. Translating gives CSVGEVGQTYEQYF.

CDR3 coding DNA: TGCGCCAGCAGCCCGGGAGGGGGTCCGAACACTGAAGCTTTCTTT. Its protein product is CASSPGGGPNTEAFF. The chain combines TRBV5-1 with TRBJ1-1; D is possibly TRBD1 (6 bases). This CDR3 has 15 residues. The V gene's germline CDR1 is SGHRS and CDR2 YFSETQ. Trimming took off 4 bases at V and 1 base at J, with 14 bases between the two ends.

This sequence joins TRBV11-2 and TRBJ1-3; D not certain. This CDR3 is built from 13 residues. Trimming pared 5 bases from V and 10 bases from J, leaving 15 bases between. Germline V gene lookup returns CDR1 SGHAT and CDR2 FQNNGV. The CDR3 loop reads CASSRNIGVTIYF. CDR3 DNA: TGTGCCAGCAGCCGGAACATCGGGGTTACCATATATTTT.

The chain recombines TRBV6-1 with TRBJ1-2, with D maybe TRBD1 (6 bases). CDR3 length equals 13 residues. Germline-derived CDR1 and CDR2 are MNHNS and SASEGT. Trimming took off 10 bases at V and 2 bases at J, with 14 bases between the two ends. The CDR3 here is CATRVGQNYGYTF. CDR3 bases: TGTGCCACCCGGGTCGGACAGAACTATGGCTACACCTTC.

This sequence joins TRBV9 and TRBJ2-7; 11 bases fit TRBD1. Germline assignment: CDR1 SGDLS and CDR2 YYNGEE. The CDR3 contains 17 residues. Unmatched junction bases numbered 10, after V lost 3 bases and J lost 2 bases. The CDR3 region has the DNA TGTGCCAGCAGCGCCGGACCCGGGACAGGGGGGACCTACGAGCAGTACTTC. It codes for CASSAGPGTGGTYEQYF.

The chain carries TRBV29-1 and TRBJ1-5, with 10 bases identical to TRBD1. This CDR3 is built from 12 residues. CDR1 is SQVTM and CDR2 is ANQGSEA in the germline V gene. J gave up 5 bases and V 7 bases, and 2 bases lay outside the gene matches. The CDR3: CSAGQGDQPQHF. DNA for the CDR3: TGCAGCGCCGGACAGGGGGATCAGCCCCAGCATTTT.

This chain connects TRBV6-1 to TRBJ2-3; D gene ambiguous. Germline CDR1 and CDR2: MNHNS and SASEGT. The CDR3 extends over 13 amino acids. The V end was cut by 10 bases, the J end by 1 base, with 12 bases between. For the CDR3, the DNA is TGTGCCATCCGAACAGAACGCACAGATACGCAGTATTTT. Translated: CAIRTERTDTQYF.

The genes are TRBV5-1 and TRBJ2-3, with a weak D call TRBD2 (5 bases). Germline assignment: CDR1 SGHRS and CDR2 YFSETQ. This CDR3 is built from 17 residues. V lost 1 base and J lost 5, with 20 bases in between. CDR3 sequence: CASSLIGAAVIRDTQYF. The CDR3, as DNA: TGCGCCAGCAGCTTGATCGGAGCGGCGGTCATAAGAGATACGCAGTATTTT.

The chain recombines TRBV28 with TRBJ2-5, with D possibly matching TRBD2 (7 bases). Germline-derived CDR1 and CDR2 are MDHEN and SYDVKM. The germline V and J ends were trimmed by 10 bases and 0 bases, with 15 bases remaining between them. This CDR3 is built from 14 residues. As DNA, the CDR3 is TGTGCCACCAGCGGGACACCTTACCAAGAGACCCAGTACTTC. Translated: CATSGTPYQETQYF.

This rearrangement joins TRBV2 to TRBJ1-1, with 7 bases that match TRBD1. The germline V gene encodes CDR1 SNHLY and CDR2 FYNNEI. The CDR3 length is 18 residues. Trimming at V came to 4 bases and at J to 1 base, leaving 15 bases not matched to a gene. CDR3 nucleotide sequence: TGTGCCAGCAGTGTGAACCCCCAGGGGGAGGTCGAGAACACTGAAGCTTTCTTT. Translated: CASSVNPQGEVENTEAFF.

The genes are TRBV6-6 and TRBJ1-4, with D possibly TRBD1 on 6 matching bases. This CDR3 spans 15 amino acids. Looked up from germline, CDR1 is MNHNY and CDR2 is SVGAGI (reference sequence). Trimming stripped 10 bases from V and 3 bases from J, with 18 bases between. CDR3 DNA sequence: TGTGCCACTACAGGACGGGGGGCGGCTAATGAAAAACTGTTTTTT. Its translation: CATTGRGAANEKLFF.

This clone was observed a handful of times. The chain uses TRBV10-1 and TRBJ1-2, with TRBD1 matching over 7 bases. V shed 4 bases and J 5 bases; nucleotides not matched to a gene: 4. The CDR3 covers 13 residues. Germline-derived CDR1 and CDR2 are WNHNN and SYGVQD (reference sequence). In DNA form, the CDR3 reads TGCGCCAGCAGTGCAGGGGGAAGGTATGGCTACACCTTC. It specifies CASSAGGRYGYTF.

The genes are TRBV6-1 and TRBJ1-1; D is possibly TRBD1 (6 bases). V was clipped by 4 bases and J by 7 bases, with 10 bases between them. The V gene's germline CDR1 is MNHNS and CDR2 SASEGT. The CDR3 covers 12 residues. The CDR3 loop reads CASSAQGNEAFF. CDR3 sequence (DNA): TGTGCCAGCAGTGCCCAGGGGAATGAAGCTTTCTTT.

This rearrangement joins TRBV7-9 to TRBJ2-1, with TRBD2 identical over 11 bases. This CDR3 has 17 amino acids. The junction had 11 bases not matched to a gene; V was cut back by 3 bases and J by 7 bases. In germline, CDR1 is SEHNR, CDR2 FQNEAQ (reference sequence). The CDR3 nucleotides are TGTGCCAGCAGCTTCCCCCCTCCACTAGCGGGAGAGAATGAGCAGTTCTTC. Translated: CASSFPPPLAGENEQFF.

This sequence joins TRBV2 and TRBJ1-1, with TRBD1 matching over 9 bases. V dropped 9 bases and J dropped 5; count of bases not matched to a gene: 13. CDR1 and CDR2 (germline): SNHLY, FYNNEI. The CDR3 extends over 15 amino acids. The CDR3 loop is CARDRGSPTGTEAFF. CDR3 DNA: TGTGCCAGGGACAGGGGAAGTCCCACTGGTACTGAAGCTTTCTTT.

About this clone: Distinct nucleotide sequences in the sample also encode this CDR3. The CDR3 loop is CASSRTGENTEAFF. The CDR3 bases are TGCGCCAGCAGTAGGACAGGGGAGAACACTGAAGCTTTCTTT. V is TRBV5-1 and J is TRBJ1-1; 9 nucleotides align to TRBD1. The junction had 3 bases not matched to a gene; V was cut back by 5 bases and J by 1 base. The germline V gene has CDR1 SGHRS and CDR2 YFSETQ. CDR3 length: 14 amino acids. The full variable domain, its missing parts supplied by reference TRBV5-1 and TRBJ1-1, is KAGVTQTPRYLIKTRGQQVTLSCSPISGHRSVSWYQQTPGQGLQFLFEYFSETQRNKGNFPGRFSGRQFSNSRSEMNVSTLELGDSALYLCASSRTGENTEAFFGQGTRLTVV.